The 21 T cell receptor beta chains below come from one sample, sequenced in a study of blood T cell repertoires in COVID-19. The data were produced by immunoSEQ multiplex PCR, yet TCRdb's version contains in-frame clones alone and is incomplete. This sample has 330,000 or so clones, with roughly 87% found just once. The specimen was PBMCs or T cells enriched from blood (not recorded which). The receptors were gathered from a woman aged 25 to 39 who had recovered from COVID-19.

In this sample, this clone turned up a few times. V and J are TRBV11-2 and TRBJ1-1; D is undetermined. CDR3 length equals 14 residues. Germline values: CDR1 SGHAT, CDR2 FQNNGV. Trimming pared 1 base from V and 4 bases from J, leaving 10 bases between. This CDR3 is CASSLVTRGTEAFF. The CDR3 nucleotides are TGTGCCAGCAGCTTAGTCACCCGGGGCACTGAAGCTTTCTTT.

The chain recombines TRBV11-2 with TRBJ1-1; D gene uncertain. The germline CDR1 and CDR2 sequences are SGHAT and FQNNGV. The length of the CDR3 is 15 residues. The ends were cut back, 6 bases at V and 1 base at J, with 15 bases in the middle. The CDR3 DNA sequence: TGTGCCAGCAGTTACTACCCACTCAAGAACACTGAAGCTTTCTTT. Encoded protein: CASSYYPLKNTEAFF.

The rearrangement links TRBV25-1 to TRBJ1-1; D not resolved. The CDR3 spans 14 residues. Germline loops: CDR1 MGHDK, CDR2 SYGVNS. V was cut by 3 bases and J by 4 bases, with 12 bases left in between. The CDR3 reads CASSEVGEGTEAFF. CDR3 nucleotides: TGTGCCAGCAGTGAGGTTGGGGAGGGCACTGAAGCTTTCTTT. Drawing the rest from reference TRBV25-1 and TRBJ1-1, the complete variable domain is EADIYQTPRYLVIGTGKKITLECSQTMGHDKMYWYQQDPGMELHLIHYSYGVNSTEKGDLSSESTVSRIRTEHFPLTLESARPSHTSQYLCASSEVGEGTEAFFGQGTRLTVV.

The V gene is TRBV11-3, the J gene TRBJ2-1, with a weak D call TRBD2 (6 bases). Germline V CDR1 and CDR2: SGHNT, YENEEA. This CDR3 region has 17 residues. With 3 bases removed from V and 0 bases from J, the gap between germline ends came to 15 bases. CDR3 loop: CASSFSTGRSSYNEQFF. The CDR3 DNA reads TGTGCCAGCAGCTTTAGTACGGGGAGGAGCTCCTACAATGAGCAGTTCTTC.

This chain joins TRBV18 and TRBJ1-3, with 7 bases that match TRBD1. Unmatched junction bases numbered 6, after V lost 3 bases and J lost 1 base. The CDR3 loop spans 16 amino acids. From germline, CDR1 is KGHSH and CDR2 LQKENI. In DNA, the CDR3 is TGTGCCAGCTCACCGGGACAGAGGCTTTCTGGAAACACCATATATTTT. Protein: CASSPGQRLSGNTIYF.

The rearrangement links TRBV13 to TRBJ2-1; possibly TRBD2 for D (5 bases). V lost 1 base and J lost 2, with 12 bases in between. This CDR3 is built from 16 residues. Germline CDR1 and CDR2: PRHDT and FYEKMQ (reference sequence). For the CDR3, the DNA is TGTGCCAGCAGCTTAGAAGACTGGCGGGCCTACAATGAGCAGTTCTTC. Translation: CASSLEDWRAYNEQFF.

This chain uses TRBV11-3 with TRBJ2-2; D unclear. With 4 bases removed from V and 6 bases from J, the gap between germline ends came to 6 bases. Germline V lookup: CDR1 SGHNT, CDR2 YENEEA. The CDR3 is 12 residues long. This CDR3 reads CASSSIPGELFF. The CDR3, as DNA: TGTGCCAGCAGCTCTATACCCGGGGAGCTGTTTTTT.

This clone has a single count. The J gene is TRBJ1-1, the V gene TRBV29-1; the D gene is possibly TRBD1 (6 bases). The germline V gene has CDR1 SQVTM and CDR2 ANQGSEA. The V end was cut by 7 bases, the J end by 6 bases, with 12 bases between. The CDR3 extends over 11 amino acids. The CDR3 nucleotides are TGCAGCGCCTCCAGGGGCCCTGAAGCTTTCTTT. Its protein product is CSASRGPEAFF.

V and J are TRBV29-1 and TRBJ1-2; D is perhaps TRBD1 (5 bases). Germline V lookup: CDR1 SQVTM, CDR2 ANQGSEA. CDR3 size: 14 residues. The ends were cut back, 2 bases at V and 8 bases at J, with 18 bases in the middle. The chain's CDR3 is CSVEWIGGSWGYTF. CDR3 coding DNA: TGCAGCGTTGAATGGATTGGGGGGAGTTGGGGCTACACCTTC.

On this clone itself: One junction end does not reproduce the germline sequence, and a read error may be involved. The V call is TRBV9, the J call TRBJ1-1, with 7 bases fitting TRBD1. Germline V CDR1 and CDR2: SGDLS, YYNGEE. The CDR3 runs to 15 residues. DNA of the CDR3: TGTGCCAGCAGCGGCGGGACAGAGATGAAGACTGAAGCTTTCTTT. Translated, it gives CASSGGTEMKTEAFF.

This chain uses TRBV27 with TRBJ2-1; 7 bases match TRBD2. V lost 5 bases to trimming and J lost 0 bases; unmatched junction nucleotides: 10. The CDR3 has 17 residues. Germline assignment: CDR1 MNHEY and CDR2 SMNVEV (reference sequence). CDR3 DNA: TGTGCCAGCAGTCCCCCCTGGGGGGGGTTCTCCTACAATGAGCAGTTCTTC. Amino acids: CASSPPWGGFSYNEQFF.

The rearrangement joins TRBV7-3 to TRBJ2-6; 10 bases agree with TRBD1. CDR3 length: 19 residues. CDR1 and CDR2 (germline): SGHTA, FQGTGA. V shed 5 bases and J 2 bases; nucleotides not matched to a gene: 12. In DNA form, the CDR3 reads TGTGCCAGCAGCCCCTTGGGACAGGGGACGACGGCTGGGGCCAACGTCCTGACTTTC. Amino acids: CASSPLGQGTTAGANVLTF. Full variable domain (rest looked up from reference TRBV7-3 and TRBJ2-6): GAGVSQTPSNKVTEKGKYVELRCDPISGHTALYWYRQSLGQGPEFLIYFQGTGAADDSGLPNDRFFAVRPEGSVSTLKIQRTERGDSAVYLCASSPLGQGTTAGANVLTFGAGSRLTVL.

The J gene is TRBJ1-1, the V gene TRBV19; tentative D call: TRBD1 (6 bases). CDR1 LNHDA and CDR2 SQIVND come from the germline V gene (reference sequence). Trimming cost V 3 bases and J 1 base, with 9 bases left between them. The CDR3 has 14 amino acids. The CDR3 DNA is TGTGCCAGTAGTATCTTAGGGGGGAACACTGAAGCTTTCTTT. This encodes CASSILGGNTEAFF.

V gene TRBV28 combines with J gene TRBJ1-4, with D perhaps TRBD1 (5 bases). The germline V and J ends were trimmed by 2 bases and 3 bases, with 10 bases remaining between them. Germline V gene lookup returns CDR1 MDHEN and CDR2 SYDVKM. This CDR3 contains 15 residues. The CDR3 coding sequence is TGTGCCAGCAGTTTACAAGGGGTGGCTAATGAAAAACTGTTTTTT. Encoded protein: CASSLQGVANEKLFF.

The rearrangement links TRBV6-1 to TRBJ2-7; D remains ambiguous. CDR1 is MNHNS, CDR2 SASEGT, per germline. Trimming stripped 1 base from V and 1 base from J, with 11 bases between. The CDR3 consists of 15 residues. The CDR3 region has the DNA TGTGCCAGCAGTGAAGGAAGCGCTCAATCCTACGAGCAGTACTTC. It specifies CASSEGSAQSYEQYF.

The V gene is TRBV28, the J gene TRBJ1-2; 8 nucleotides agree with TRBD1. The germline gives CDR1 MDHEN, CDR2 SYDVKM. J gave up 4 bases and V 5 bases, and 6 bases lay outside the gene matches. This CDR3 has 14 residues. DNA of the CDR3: TGTGCCAGCAGTCTCCCGACAGGGGCCTATGGCTACACCTTC. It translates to CASSLPTGAYGYTF.

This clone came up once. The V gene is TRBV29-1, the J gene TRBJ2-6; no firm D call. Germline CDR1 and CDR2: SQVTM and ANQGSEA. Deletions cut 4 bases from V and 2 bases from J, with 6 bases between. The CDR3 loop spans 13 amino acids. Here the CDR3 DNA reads TGCAGCGTTGGTGTCACTGGGGCCAACGTCCTGACTTTC. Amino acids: CSVGVTGANVLTF.

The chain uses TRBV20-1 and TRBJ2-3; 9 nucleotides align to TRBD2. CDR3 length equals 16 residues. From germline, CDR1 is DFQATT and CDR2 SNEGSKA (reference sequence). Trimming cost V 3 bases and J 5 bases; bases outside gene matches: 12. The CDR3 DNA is TGCAGTGCTAGTAGCCCGAAGAGCGGGGGGCTAGATACGCAGTATTTT. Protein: CSASSPKSGGLDTQYF.

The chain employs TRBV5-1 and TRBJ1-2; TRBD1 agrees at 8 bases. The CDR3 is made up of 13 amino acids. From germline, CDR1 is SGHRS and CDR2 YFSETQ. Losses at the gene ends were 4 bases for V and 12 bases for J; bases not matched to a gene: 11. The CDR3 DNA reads TGCGCCAGCAGCAACCGGGGACAGGTCCGAAACACCTTC. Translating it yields CASSNRGQVRNTF.

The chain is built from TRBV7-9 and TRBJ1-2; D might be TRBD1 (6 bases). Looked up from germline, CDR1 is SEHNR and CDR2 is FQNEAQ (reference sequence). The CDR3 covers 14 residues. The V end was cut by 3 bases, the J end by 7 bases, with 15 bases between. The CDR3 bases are TGTGCCAGCAGCTTTTACAGGGTGCGATTTGGCTACACCTTC. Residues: CASSFYRVRFGYTF.

The CDR3 bases are TGTGCCAGCAGCTTGGGCTGGCTAGCGGGAATAAAACTGTTCTTC. This gives the protein CASSLGWLAGIKLFF. The chain carries TRBV5-5 and TRBJ2-1; TRBD2 aligns across 9 bases. The CDR3 consists of 15 residues. V was clipped by 0 bases and J by 15 bases; unmatched bases: 13. Germline V gene sequence: CDR1 SGHKS, CDR2 YYEKEE (reference sequence).